The text below deals with one TCR beta chain. Its cognate antigen is unknown. Uncontrolled infection, other autoimmune disease, pregnancy or lactation disqualified patients from enrolment. The data derive from a study of T cells in Graves' hyperthyroidism and ophthalmopathy. This CDR3 contains 17 residues. V was clipped by 0 bases and J by 8 bases; unmatched bases: 12. Germline V gene data show CDR1 as MGHRA and CDR2 as YSYEKL. Template material for amplifying TCR beta CDR3 regions consisted of RNA transcripts. HTBI primers drove first-round RT-PCR of the TCR CDR3. MiXCR was run by TCRdb on the multiplex PCR reads, yielding one entry per CDR3 protein. The profile shows hundreds of thousands of distinct CDR3 sequences, over 15% of them singletons. Study observations and caveats: Blood also showed most of the thyroid clonotypes that were expanded above 0.001.

Sequencing was carried out using blood. The chain recombines TRBV4-1 with TRBJ2-1; TRBD2 agrees at 8 bases. The TCR sequence derives from a woman aged 18-30 years with Graves' hyperthyroidism. CDR3 in amino acids: CASSQDWASGPGDEQFF. CDR3 bases: TGCGCCAGCAGCCAAGATTGGGCTAGCGGGCCGGGGGATGAGCAGTTCTTC.